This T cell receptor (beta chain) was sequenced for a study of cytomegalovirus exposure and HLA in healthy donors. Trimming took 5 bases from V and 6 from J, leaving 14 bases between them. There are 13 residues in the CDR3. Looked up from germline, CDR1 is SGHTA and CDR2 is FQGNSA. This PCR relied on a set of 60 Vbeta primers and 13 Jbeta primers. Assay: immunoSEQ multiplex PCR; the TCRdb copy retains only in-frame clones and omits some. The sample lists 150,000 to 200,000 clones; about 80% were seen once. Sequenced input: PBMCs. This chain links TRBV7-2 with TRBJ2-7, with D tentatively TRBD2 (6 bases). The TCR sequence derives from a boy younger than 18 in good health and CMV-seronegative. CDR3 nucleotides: TGTGCCAGCAGCCAGGCTTCCGGGGGCGAGCAGTACTTC. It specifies CASSQASGGEQYF.